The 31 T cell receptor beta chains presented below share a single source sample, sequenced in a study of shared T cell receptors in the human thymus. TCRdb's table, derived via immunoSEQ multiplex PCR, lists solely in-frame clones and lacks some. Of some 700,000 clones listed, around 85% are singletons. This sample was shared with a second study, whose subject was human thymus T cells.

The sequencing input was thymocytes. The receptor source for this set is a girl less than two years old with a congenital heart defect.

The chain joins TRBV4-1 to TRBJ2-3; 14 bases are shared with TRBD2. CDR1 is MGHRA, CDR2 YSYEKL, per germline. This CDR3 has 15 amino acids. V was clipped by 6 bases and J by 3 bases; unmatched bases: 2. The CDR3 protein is CASSRTSGGTDTQYF. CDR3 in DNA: TGCGCCAGCAGTCGGACTAGCGGGGGGACAGATACGCAGTATTTT.

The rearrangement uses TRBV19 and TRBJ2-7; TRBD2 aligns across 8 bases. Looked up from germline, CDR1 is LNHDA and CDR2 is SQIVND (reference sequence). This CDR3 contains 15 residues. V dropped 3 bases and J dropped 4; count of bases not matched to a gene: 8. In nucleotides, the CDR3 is TGTGCCAGTAGTATGACGGTAGCGGGGACTTACGAGCAGTACTTC. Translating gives CASSMTVAGTYEQYF.

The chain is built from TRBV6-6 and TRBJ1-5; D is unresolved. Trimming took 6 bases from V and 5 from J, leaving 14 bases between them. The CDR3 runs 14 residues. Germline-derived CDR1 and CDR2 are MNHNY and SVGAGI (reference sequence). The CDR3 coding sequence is TGTGCCAGCAGCCCTGGACGGACTCATCAGCCCCAGCATTTT. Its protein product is CASSPGRTHQPQHF.

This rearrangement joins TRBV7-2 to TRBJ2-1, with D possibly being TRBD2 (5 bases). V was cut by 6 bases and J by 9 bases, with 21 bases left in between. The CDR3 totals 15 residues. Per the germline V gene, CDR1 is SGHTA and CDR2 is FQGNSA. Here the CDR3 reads CASSSSGISGGEQFF. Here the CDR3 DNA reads TGTGCCAGCAGTTCATCCGGGATCTCGGGTGGTGAGCAGTTCTTC.

In DNA, the CDR3 is TGTGCCAGCAGCTTAGGAGGGCCTAGCGGACGGGACGGGAATGAGCAGTTCTTC. Its protein is CASSLGGPSGRDGNEQFF. The chain combines TRBV11-2 with TRBJ2-1; 7 nucleotides agree with TRBD2. After removal of 1 base from V and 7 bases from J, the junction contained 16 bases not matched to a gene. Germline assignment: CDR1 SGHAT and CDR2 FQNNGV. CDR3 length: 18 amino acids.

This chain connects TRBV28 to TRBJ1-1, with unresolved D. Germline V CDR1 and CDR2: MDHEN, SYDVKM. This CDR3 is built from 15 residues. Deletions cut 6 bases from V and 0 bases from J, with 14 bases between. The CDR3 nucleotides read TGTGCCAGCAGCCCGCGGATGGCTTTGAACACTGAAGCTTTCTTT. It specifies CASSPRMALNTEAFF.

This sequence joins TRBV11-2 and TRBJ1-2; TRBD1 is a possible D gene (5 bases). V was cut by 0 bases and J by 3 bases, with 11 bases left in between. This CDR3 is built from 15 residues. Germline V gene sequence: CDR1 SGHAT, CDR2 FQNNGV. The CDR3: CASSLEGPHHYGYTF. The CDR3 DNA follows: TGTGCCAGCAGCTTAGAGGGGCCCCACCACTATGGCTACACCTTC. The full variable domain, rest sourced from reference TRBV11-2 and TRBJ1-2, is EAGVAQSPRYKIIEKRQSVAFWCNPISGHATLYWYQQILGQGPKLLIQFQNNGVVDDSQLPKDRFSAERLKGVDSTLKIQPAKLEDSAVYLCASSLEGPHHYGYTFGSGTRLTVV.

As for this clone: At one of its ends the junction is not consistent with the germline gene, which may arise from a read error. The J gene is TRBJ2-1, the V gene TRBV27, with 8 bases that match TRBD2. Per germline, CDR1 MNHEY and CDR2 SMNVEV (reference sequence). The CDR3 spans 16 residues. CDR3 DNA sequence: TGTGCCAGCACTTTAAGAGCGGGGGTGCTCCCGTGGGAGCAGTTCTTC. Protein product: CASTLRAGVLPWEQFF.

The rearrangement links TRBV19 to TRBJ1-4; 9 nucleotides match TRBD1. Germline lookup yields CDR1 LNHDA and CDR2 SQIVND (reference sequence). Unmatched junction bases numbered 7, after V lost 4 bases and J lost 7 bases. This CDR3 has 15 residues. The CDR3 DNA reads TGTGCCAGTAGTAGGACCTTGACAGGGGGTGAAAAACTGTTTTTT. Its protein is CASSRTLTGGEKLFF.

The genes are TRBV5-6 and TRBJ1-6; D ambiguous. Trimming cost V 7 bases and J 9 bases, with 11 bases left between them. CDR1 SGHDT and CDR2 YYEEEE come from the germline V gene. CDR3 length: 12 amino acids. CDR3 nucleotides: TGTGCCAGCGGATACGGAGGTTCACCCCTCCACTTT. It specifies CASGYGGSPLHF.

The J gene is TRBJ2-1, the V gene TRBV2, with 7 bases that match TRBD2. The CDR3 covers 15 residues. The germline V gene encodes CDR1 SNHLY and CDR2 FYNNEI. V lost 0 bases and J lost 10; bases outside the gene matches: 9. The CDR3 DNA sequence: TGTGCCAGCAGTGAAGCCCGAAGCGGGGTTTGGGAGCAGTTCTTC. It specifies CASSEARSGVWEQFF. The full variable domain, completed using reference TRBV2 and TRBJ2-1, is EPEVTQTPSHQVTQMGQEVILRCVPISNHLYFYWYRQILGQKVEFLVSFYNNEISEKSEIFDDQFSVERPDGSNFTLKIRSTKLEDSAMYFCASSEARSGVWEQFFGPGTRLTVL.

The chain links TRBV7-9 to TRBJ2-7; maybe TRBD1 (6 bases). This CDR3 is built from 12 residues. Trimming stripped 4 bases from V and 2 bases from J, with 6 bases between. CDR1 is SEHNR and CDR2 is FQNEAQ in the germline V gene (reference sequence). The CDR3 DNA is TGTGCCAGCAGCTGGGACACCTACGAGCAGTACTTC. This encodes CASSWDTYEQYF.

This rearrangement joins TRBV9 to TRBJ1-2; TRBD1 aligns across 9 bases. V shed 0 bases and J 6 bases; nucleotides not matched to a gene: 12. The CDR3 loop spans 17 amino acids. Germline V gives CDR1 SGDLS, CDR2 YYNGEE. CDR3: CASSVATGMGQGNGYTF. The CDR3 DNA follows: TGTGCCAGCAGCGTAGCTACGGGGATGGGACAGGGAAATGGCTACACCTTC.

CDR3 nucleotides: TGTGCCAGCAGCTTAGGATTGGCGGGGGGGGCGGAGGAGACCCAGTACTTC. Protein product: CASSLGLAGGAEETQYF. The J gene is TRBJ2-5, the V gene TRBV7-2; 9 bases are shared with TRBD2. V lost 1 base, J lost 5 bases, and 11 bases stayed unmatched. CDR1 is SGHTA, CDR2 FQGNSA, per germline. This CDR3 spans 17 amino acids.

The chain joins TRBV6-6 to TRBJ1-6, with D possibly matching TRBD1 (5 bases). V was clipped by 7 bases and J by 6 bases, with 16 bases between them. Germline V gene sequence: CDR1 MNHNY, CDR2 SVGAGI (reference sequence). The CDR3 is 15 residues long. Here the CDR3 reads CASTPGKGINSPLHF. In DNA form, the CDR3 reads TGTGCCAGCACTCCAGGGAAGGGAATTAATTCACCCCTCCACTTT.

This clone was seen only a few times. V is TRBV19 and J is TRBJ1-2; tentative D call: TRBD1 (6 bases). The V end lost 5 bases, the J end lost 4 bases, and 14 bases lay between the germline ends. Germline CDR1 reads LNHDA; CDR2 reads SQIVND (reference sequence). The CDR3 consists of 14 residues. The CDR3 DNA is TGTGCCAGTAGTGTAGCCGGGACATTCTATGGCTACACCTTC. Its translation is CASSVAGTFYGYTF.

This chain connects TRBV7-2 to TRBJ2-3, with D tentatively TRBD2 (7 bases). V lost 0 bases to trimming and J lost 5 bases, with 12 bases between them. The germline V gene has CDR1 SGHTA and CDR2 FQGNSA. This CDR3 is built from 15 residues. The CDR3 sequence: CASSLAGGPEDTQYF. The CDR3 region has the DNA TGTGCCAGCAGCTTAGCGGGGGGGCCGGAAGATACGCAGTATTTT.

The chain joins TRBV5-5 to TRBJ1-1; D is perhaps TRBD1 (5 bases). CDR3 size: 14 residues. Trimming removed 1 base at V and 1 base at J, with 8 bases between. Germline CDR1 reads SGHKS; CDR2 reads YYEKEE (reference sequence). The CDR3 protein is CASSLYRPNTEAFF. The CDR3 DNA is TGTGCCAGCAGCTTGTACAGGCCGAACACTGAAGCTTTCTTT.

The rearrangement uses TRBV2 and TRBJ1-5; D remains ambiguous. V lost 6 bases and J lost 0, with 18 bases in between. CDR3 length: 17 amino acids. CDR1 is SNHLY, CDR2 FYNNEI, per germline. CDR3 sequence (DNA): TGTGCCAGCAGAAAAGACCACCAGGTTAATAGCAATCAGCCCCAGCATTTT. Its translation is CASRKDHQVNSNQPQHF.

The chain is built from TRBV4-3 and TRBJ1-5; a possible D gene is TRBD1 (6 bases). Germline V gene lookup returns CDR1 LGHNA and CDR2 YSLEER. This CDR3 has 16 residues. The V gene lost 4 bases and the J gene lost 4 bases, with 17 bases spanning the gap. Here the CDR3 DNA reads TGCGCCAGCAGCCCTCACCGAGGACAGCTGAATCAGCCCCAGCATTTT. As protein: CASSPHRGQLNQPQHF.

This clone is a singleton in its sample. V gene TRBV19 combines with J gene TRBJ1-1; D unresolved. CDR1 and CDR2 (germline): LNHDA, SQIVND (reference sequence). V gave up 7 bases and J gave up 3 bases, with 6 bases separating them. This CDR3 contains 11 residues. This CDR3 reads CASNRDTEAFF. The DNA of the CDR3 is TGTGCCAGTAATCGTGACACTGAAGCTTTCTTT.

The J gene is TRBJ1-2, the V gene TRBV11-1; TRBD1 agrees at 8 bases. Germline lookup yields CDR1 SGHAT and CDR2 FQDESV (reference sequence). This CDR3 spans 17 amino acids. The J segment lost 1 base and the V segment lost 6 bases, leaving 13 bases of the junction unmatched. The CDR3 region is CASRITGTGFFNYGYTF. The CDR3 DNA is TGTGCCAGCAGGATTACCGGGACAGGTTTTTTTAACTATGGCTACACCTTC.

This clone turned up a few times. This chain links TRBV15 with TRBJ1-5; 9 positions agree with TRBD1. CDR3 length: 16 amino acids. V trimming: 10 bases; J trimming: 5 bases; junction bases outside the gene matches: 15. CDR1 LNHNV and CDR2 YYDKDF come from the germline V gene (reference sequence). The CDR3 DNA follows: TGTGCCATCTCTACAGGGGGCGGTTACCTCTATCAGCCCCAGCATTTT. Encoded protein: CAISTGGGYLYQPQHF.

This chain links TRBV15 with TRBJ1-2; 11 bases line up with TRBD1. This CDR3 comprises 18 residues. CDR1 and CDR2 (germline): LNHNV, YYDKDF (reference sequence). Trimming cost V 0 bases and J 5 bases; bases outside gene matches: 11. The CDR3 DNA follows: TGTGCCACCAGCAGAGATCGGGGCCGAGGACAGGGGGCTTATGGCTACACCTTC. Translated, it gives CATSRDRGRGQGAYGYTF.

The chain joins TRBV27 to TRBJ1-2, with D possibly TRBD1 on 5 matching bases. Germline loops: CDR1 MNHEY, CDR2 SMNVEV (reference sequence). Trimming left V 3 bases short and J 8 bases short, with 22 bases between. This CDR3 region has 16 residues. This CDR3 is CASSFLTGLTLGGYTF. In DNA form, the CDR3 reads TGTGCCAGCAGTTTTCTAACGGGACTCACCCTGGGGGGCTACACCTTC.

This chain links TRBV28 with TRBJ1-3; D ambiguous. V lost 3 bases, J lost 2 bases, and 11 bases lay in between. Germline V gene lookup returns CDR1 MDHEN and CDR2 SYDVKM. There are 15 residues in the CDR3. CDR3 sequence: CASSFRGLAGNTIYF. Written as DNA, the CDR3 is TGTGCCAGCAGTTTTAGAGGGTTAGCTGGAAACACCATATATTTT. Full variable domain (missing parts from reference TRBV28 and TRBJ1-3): DVKVTQSSRYLVKRTGEKVFLECVQDMDHENMFWYRQDPGLGLRLIYFSYDVKMKEKGDIPEGYSVSREKKERFSLILESASTNQTSMYLCASSFRGLAGNTIYFGEGSWLTVV.

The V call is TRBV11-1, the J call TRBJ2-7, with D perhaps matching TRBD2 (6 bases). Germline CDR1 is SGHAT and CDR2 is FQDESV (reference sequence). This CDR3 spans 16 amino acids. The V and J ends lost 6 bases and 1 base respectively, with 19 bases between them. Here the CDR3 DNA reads TGTGCCAGCAGATACGGGACTCCGGGGGATTCCTACGAGCAGTACTTC. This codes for CASRYGTPGDSYEQYF. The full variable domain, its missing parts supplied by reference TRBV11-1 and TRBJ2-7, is EAEVAQSPRYKITEKSQAVAFWCDPISGHATLYWYRQILGQGPELLVQFQDESVVDDSQLPKDRFSAERLKGVDSTLKIQPAELGDSAMYLCASRYGTPGDSYEQYFGPGTRLTVT.

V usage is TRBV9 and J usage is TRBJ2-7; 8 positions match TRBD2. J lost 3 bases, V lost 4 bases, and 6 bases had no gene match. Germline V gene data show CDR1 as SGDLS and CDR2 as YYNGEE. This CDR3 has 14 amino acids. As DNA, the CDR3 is TGTGCCAGCAGCCCCACTAGCGGAGTCTACGAGCAGTACTTC. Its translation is CASSPTSGVYEQYF. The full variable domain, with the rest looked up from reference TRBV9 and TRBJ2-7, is DSGVTQTPKHLITATGQRVTLRCSPRSGDLSVYWYQQSLDQGLQFLIQYYNGEERAKGNILERFSAQQFPDLHSELNLSSLELGDSALYFCASSPTSGVYEQYFGPGTRLTVT.

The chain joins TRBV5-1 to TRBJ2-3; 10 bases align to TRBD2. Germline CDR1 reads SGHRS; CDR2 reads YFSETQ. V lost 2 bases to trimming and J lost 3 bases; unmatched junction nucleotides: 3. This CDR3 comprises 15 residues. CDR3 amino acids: CASSLLAGRTDTQYF. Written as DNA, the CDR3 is TGCGCCAGCAGCTTACTAGCGGGGAGGACAGATACGCAGTATTTT.

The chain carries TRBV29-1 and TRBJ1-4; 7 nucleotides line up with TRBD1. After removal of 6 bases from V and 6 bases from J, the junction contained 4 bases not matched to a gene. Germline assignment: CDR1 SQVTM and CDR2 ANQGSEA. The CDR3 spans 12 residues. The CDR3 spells CSVQGYDEKLFF. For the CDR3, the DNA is TGCAGCGTACAGGGGTACGATGAAAAACTGTTTTTT.

In nucleotides, the CDR3 is TGCGCCAGCAGCCAAGTCGACAGGGCCTCTTTCACTTATAATTCACCCCTCCACTTT. Protein: CASSQVDRASFTYNSPLHF. The gene calls are TRBV4-1 and TRBJ1-6; the match to TRBD1 covers 7 bases. This CDR3 is 19 amino acids long. V dropped 1 base and J dropped 4; count of bases not matched to a gene: 13. Germline-derived CDR1 and CDR2 are MGHRA and YSYEKL.